This paragraph reports one T cell receptor beta chain. Its antigen is currently unknown. The data were obtained in a study of T cell repertoires in cytomegalovirus infection. Looking at the study overall: Public TCR beta signature analysis indicated the presence of both CMV infection and matching HLA type. Overall study results and limits: Clonotype analysis showed dominance of the ex vivo response by HLA-C-restricted CMV-specific TCR beta clonotypes.

MiXCR, applied by TCRdb to the reads, yields one record per CDR3 protein. The sample contains 450,000 to 550,000 distinct CDR3 sequences, approximately 40% of which appear only once. Trimming cost V 1 base and J 5 bases; bases outside gene matches: 7. In germline, CDR1 is MGHRA, CDR2 YSYEKL. The CDR3 loop spans 16 amino acids. This material consisted of cultured PBMCs, taken from culture after CMV antigen stimulation. The chain is built from TRBV4-1 and TRBJ1-1; 10 positions agree with TRBD1. This sequence originates from a human donor in good health (CMV status not recorded). Some clones in this sample may be carry-over from other donors' samples. CDR3 residues: CASSQVQTGGWTEAFF. The CDR3 DNA follows: TGCGCCAGCAGCCAAGTTCAGACAGGGGGCTGGACTGAAGCTTTCTTT.